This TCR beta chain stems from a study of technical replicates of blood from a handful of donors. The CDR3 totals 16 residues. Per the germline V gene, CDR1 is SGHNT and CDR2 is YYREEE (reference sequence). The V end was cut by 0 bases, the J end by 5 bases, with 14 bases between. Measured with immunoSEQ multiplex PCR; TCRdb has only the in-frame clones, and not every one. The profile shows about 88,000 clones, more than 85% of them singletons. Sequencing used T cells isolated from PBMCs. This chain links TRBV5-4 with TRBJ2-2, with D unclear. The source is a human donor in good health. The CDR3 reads CASSLGGVGATGELFF. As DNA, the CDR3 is TGTGCCAGCAGCTTGGGAGGAGTCGGAGCGACCGGGGAGCTGTTTTTT.